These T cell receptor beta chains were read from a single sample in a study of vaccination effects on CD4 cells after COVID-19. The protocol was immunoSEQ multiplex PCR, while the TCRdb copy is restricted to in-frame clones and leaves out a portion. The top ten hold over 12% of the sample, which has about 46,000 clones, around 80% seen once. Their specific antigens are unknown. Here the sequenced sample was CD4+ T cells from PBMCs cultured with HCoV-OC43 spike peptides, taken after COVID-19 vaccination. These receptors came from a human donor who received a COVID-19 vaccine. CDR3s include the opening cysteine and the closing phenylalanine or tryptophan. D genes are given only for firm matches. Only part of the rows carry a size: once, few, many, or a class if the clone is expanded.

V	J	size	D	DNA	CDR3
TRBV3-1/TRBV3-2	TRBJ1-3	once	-	TGTGCCAGCAGCCACCCCTCCCGACTGAAGGCGGGAAACACCATATATTTT	CASSHPSRLKAGNTIYF
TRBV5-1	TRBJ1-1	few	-	TGCGCCAGCAGCTTGACGAACACTGAAGCTTTCTTT	CASSLTNTEAFF
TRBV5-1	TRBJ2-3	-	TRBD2	TGCGCCAGCAGCTGGACCGTAGCGGGGGGGGGAACAGATACGCAGTATTTT	CASSWTVAGGGTDTQYF
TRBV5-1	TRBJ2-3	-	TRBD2	TGCGCCAGCAGCAAGACTAGCGGGAGGGAGACAGATACGCAGTATTTT	CASSKTSGRETDTQYF
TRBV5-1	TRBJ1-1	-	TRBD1	TGCGCCAGCAGCTTGAGCGCAGGGGGCCTTAAGAACACTGAAGCTTTCTTT	CASSLSAGGLKNTEAFF
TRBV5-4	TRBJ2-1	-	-	TGTGCCAGCAGCTCGGGACTGAACTACAATGAGCAGTTCTTC	CASSSGLNYNEQFF
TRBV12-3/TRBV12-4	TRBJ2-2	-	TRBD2	TGTGCCAGCGCCGAGCGGGAGGGCGGGGAGCTGTTTTTT	CASAEREGGELFF
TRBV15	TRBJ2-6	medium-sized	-	TGTGCCACCAGCAGAGATACAGACTCTGGGGCCAACGTCCTGACTTTC	CATSRDTDSGANVLTF
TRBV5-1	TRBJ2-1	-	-	TGCGCCAGCAGTAGACTCGGGGTTAGCCGTGAGCAGTTCTTC	CASSRLGVSREQFF
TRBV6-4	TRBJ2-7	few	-	TGTGCCAGCATTGGCTACGAGCAGTACTTC	CASIGYEQYF
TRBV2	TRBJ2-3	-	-	TGTGCCAGCAGTCTTACAGGATTCCCCACAGATACGCAGTATTTT	CASSLTGFPTDTQYF
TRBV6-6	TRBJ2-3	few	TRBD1	TGTGCCAGCAGTTCCGAGGGGGCTAGGAGAGGAGATACGCAGTATTTT	CASSSEGARRGDTQYF
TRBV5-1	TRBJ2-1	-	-	TGCGCCAGCAGCTTGGAGGGGGTTGGGTACAATGAGCAGTTCTTC	CASSLEGVGYNEQFF
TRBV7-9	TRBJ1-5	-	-	TGTGCCAGCAGCTTAGCGGTCGGGAATAGCAATCAGCCCCAGCATTTT	CASSLAVGNSNQPQHF
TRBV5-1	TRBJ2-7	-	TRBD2	TGCGCCAGCAGCATAGCGGGGGGGACCTCCTACGAGCAGTACTTC	CASSIAGGTSYEQYF
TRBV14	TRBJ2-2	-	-	TGTGCCAGCAGCCAATGGAGGGGCAGGGGATTATCGACCGGGGAGCTGTTTTTT	CASSQWRGRGLSTGELFF
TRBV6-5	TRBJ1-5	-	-	TGTGCCAGCAGCCGCAGGGTATCAGGCAATCAGCCCCAGCATTTT	CASSRRVSGNQPQHF
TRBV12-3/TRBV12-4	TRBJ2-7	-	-	TGTGCCAGCAGTTTAAATCGCTACGAGCAGTACTTC	CASSLNRYEQYF
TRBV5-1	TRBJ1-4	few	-	TGCGCCAGCAGCTTGTTTCCCGGGGCCGATGAAAAACTGTTTTTT	CASSLFPGADEKLFF
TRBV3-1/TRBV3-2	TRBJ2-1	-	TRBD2	TGTGCCAGCAGCCAAGTGGGACTAGCGGGAGCCCACTCCTACAATGAGCAGTTCTTC	CASSQVGLAGAHSYNEQFF
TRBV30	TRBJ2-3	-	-	TGTGCCTGGAGTGGAAGGAACACAGATACGCAGTATTTT	CAWSGRNTDTQYF
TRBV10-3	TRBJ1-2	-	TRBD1	TGTGCCATCAGTGAGTCAGGGGGCGCAGGTTATGGCTACACCTTC	CAISESGGAGYGYTF
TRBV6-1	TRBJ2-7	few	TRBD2	TGTGCCAGCAGTGAACTAGCGGATAGCTCCTACGAGCAGTACTTC	CASSELADSSYEQYF
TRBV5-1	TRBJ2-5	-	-	TGCGCCAGCAGCTTGCCAGGGGTTGGAGAGACCCAGTACTTC	CASSLPGVGETQYF
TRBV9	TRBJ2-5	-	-	TGTGCCAGCAGCGTAGCTCCGAGGGTCGGGGGGACCCAGTACTTC	CASSVAPRVGGTQYF
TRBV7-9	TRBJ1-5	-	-	TGTGCCAGCTCCTCAAACAGGGGCAATCAGCCCCAGCATTTT	CASSSNRGNQPQHF
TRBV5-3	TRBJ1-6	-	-	TGTGCCAGAAGCTTGGATCGGGGGGATTCACCCCTCCACTTT	CARSLDRGDSPLHF
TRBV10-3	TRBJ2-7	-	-	TGTGCCATCAGCGATCCCGGGACGCCGACCTCCTACGAGCAGTACTTC	CAISDPGTPTSYEQYF
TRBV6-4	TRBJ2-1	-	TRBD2	TGTGCCAGCAGTGGGACTAGCGGGAGCAATGAGCAGTTCTTC	CASSGTSGSNEQFF
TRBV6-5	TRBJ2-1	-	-	TGTGCCAGCCTCGATATTCTCTCCTACAATGAGCAGTTCTTC	CASLDILSYNEQFF
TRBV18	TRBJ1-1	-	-	TGTGCCAGCACGGCCGGGGAGCAGGGTGAAGCTTTCTTT	CASTAGEQGEAFF
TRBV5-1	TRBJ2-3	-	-	TGCGCCAGCAGCTCCCTCTCTGAGGATACGCAGTATTTT	CASSSLSEDTQYF
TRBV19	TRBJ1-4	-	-	TGTGCCAGTAGGCGACAGGCCGCAACTAATGAAAAACTGTTTTTT	CASRRQAATNEKLFF
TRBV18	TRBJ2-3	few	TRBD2	TGTGCCAGCTCACCCCTAAAGACTAGCGGGACAGATACGCAGTATTTT	CASSPLKTSGTDTQYF
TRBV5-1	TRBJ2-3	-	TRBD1	TGCGCCAGCAGCTTAGTTCGAGGACAGGGGGCAGGAGATACGCAGTATTTT	CASSLVRGQGAGDTQYF
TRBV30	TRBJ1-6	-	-	TGTGCCTGGAAGGGAACGTCAAGCTCCTATAATTCACCCCTCCACTTT	CAWKGTSSSYNSPLHF
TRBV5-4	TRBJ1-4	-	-	TGTGCCAGCAGCTTGTCCCCCAGCGCAAATGAAAAACTGTTTTTT	CASSLSPSANEKLFF